This TCR beta chain originates from a study of CD8+CD57+ T cells in acquired aplastic anemia. By flow cytometry, patients selected for sequencing had shown an expansion of CD8+CD57+ cells. Genomic DNA templated the TCR beta VDJ and CDR3 profiling. TCRdb passed the reads through MiXCR, listing each CDR3 protein once. The sample has 150,000 or so distinct CDR3 sequences; about 54% are singletons. The CDR3 consists of 14 residues. Germline V CDR1 and CDR2: SNHLY, FYNNEI. V lost 2 bases and J 4 bases, leaving 9 bases between the germline ends. Sequenced material: sorted CD4+, CD8+, or CD8+CD57+ T cells (not recorded which) from PBMCs. The chain couples TRBV2 to TRBJ1-3, with a tentative D call TRBD1 (5 bases). This receptor was identified in a human donor with aplastic anemia. The CDR3 coding sequence is TGTGCCAGCAGTGAATGGGGGGTCGGAAACACCATATATTTT. Its protein is CASSEWGVGNTIYF.